A single sample is the source of the 25 T cell receptor beta chains below, sequenced in a study of blood T cell repertoires in COVID-19. The data were produced by immunoSEQ multiplex PCR, yet TCRdb's version contains in-frame clones alone and is incomplete. The table includes roughly 62,000 clones, around 81% detected once. Sequences were obtained from peripheral blood. These receptors all stem from a man older than 75 with COVID-19, enrolled during active disease.

This chain joins TRBV30 and TRBJ1-6; 8 bases match TRBD1. The germline CDR1 and CDR2 sequences are GTSNPN and SVGIG (reference sequence). Trimming cost V 1 base and J 0 bases; bases outside gene matches: 5. CDR3 size: 17 residues. CDR3 coding DNA: TGTGCCTGGAGTGCGACTACAGGGGGCTCCTATAATTCACCCCTCCACTTT. It specifies CAWSATTGGSYNSPLHF.

The rearrangement joins TRBV7-8 to TRBJ2-1; 10 bases agree with TRBD2. Germline V gives CDR1 SGHVS, CDR2 FQNEAQ. V was clipped by 2 bases and J by 0 bases; unmatched bases: 10. The CDR3 loop spans 19 amino acids. CDR3 DNA sequence: TGTGCCAGCAGCTTAAACTTCCTAGCGGGAGAGGGCTCCTACAATGAGCAGTTCTTC. Translating gives CASSLNFLAGEGSYNEQFF.

Concerning this clone: An end of the junction differs from the germline gene, which may be a read error. The CDR3 coding sequence is TGTGCCAGCAGCCTAGACAGGGTCGGGTACAATGAGCAGTTCTTC. It codes for CASSLDRVGYNEQFF. The gene calls are TRBV11-2 and TRBJ2-1, with 7 bases fitting TRBD1. The germline gives CDR1 SGHAT, CDR2 FQNNGV. CDR3 length: 15 amino acids.

The chain links TRBV19 to TRBJ2-1; 12 bases are shared with TRBD2. Germline-derived CDR1 and CDR2 are LNHDA and SQIVND (reference sequence). The J segment lost 9 bases and the V segment lost 3 bases, leaving 12 bases of the junction unmatched. The CDR3 has 17 amino acids. The CDR3 region has the DNA TGTGCCAGTAGTATCGCCCTCGGGGCTAGCGGGAGGGCTGAGCAGTTCTTC. It is translated as CASSIALGASGRAEQFF.

The chain uses TRBV6-2 or TRBV6-3 and TRBJ2-7; a weak D match, TRBD2 (6 bases). The CDR3 spans 17 residues. Trimming pared 0 bases from V and 1 base from J, leaving 16 bases between. Germline V lookup: CDR1 MNHEY, CDR2 SVGEGT. The CDR3 here is CASSYSYRQGLSYEQYF. As DNA, the CDR3 is TGTGCCAGCAGTTACTCGTATCGGCAGGGACTTTCCTACGAGCAGTACTTC.

The chain couples TRBV15 to TRBJ2-3; D is perhaps TRBD1 (6 bases). The germline V gene has CDR1 LNHNV and CDR2 YYDKDF (reference sequence). Trimming took 4 bases from V and 1 from J, leaving 9 bases between them. The CDR3 is 14 residues long. CDR3 nucleotides: TGTGCCACCAGCACCCGACAGGGCACAGATACGCAGTATTTT. This encodes CATSTRQGTDTQYF.

This clone was counted a few times. The chain combines TRBV9 with TRBJ2-5, with TRBD2 matching 9 bases. The ends lost 2 bases at V and 5 bases at J; junction bases unmatched: 13. From germline, CDR1 is SGDLS and CDR2 YYNGEE. This CDR3 has 17 residues. The chain's CDR3 is CASSVETSGVLGETQYF. The CDR3 DNA reads TGTGCCAGCAGCGTGGAGACTAGCGGAGTGTTAGGGGAGACCCAGTACTTC.

This clone was seen a few times. The chain joins TRBV18 to TRBJ1-1, with 9 bases lining up with TRBD1. Germline V gene sequence: CDR1 KGHSH, CDR2 LQKENI. The CDR3 length is 18 residues. J was trimmed by 3 bases and V by 1 base; bases with no gene match: 12. The CDR3, as DNA: TGTGCCAGCTCACCACGAACGCCGGGACAGGGATTGGACACTGAAGCTTTCTTT. This gives the protein CASSPRTPGQGLDTEAFF.

This clone was seen once. The V gene is TRBV6-6, the J gene TRBJ2-5, with 7 bases that match TRBD1. The germline V gene has CDR1 MNHNY and CDR2 SVGAGI (reference sequence). The CDR3 spans 15 residues. V lost 0 bases to trimming and J lost 1 base; unmatched junction nucleotides: 2. Here the CDR3 DNA reads TGTGCCAGCAGTTACTCCAGACAGGGCCAAGAGACCCAGTACTTC. This sequence encodes CASSYSRQGQETQYF.

The chain has TRBV5-6 and TRBJ1-1; TRBD1 agrees at 7 bases. The length of the CDR3 is 14 residues. CDR1 is SGHDT and CDR2 is YYEEEE in the germline V gene. The V gene end was trimmed by 4 bases and the J gene end by 7 bases; junction bases not matched to a gene: 10. The CDR3, as DNA: TGTGCCAGCAGCCCCGGGACAGTGATGCTTGAAGCTTTCTTT. Translated, it gives CASSPGTVMLEAFF.

DNA of the CDR3: TGTGCCACCAGCAGAGATTATACAGGCCTTCACACTGAAGCTTTCTTT. Amino acids: CATSRDYTGLHTEAFF. The chain joins TRBV15 to TRBJ1-1, with D tentatively TRBD1 (5 bases). V was clipped by 0 bases and J by 3 bases, with 14 bases between them. Germline lookup yields CDR1 LNHNV and CDR2 YYDKDF (reference sequence). This CDR3 contains 16 residues.

The V call is TRBV3-1 (or the pseudogene TRBV3-2), the J call TRBJ1-1, with TRBD1 as a possible D gene (6 bases). The CDR3 length is 15 residues. V was cut by 5 bases and J by 3 bases, with 16 bases left in between. Germline CDR1 LGHDT, CDR2 YNNKEL (reference sequence). The CDR3 DNA follows: TGTGCCAGCAGCTCCCAGGGGAGAGCGGACACTGAAGCTTTCTTT. Encoded protein: CASSSQGRADTEAFF.

J is TRBJ1-3 and V is TRBV18; no clear D. The CDR3 totals 13 residues. V lost 3 bases and J lost 10, with 13 bases in between. Germline CDR1 reads KGHSH; CDR2 reads LQKENI. The CDR3, as DNA: TGTGCCAGCTCACCTAAGTGGCTCGGGACCATATATTTT. Residues: CASSPKWLGTIYF.

The chain couples TRBV19 to TRBJ2-5; 8 positions match TRBD1. Germline V gives CDR1 LNHDA, CDR2 SQIVND (reference sequence). CDR3 length: 13 amino acids. Losses at the gene ends were 8 bases for V and 4 bases for J; bases not matched to a gene: 6. CDR3 residues: CASATGAAETQYF. The CDR3 nucleotides are TGTGCCAGTGCGACAGGGGCGGCAGAGACCCAGTACTTC.

The chain carries TRBV5-6 and TRBJ2-1; D is unresolved. With 3 bases removed from V and 0 bases from J, the gap between germline ends came to 19 bases. Per germline, CDR1 SGHDT and CDR2 YYEEEE. This CDR3 has 18 amino acids. The CDR3: CASSSFSLTLVSYNEQFF. The CDR3 DNA sequence: TGTGCCAGCAGCTCCTTCAGCCTGACTTTAGTCTCCTACAATGAGCAGTTCTTC.

This chain links TRBV5-1 with TRBJ2-3; 10 bases are a match to TRBD2. The CDR3 is 17 residues long. Germline V CDR1 and CDR2: SGHRS, YFSETQ. J gave up 3 bases and V 4 bases, and 11 bases lay outside the gene matches. The CDR3 region is CASSAMRERGGTDTQYF. CDR3 sequence (DNA): TGCGCCAGCAGCGCGATGCGTGAGCGGGGGGGTACAGATACGCAGTATTTT.

The chain carries TRBV28 and TRBJ1-6; 9 bases match TRBD1. Germline-derived CDR1 and CDR2 are MDHEN and SYDVKM. J was trimmed by 14 bases and V by 4 bases; bases with no gene match: 6. The CDR3 spans 13 residues. The CDR3 here is CASSSDRGMSLHF. DNA of the CDR3: TGTGCCAGCAGTTCCGACAGGGGGATGTCCCTCCACTTT.

This clone was seen a single time. The V and J genes are TRBV6-2 or TRBV6-3 and TRBJ2-2; tentatively, D is TRBD2 (6 bases). This CDR3 comprises 16 residues. Between the trimmed V and J ends, which lost 6 bases and 3 bases, there was a span of 17 bases. From germline, CDR1 is MNHEY and CDR2 SVGEGT. CDR3: CASSSSRGIYTGELFF. The CDR3 region has the DNA TGTGCCAGCAGCTCATCTCGGGGGATCTACACCGGGGAGCTGTTTTTT.

The gene calls are TRBV19 and TRBJ2-6, with 10 positions matching TRBD1. After removal of 10 bases from V and 1 base from J, the junction contained 10 bases not matched to a gene. The germline gives CDR1 LNHDA, CDR2 SQIVND (reference sequence). The CDR3 spans 17 residues. The CDR3 sequence is CATKGGTGASGANVLTF. Here the CDR3 DNA reads TGTGCCACCAAAGGGGGGACAGGGGCGTCTGGGGCCAACGTCCTGACTTTC.

The chain links TRBV27 to TRBJ1-6; D gene ambiguous. The CDR3 runs to 15 residues. Germline V gene data show CDR1 as MNHEY and CDR2 as SMNVEV (reference sequence). The V end was cut by 2 bases, the J end by 3 bases, with 8 bases between. Written as DNA, the CDR3 is TGTGCCAGCAGTTTAACGAGTTACTATAATTCACCCCTCCACTTT. Protein: CASSLTSYYNSPLHF.

The rearrangement links TRBV6-5 to TRBJ2-3, with D hard to call. The V gene's germline CDR1 is MNHEY and CDR2 SVGAGI. This CDR3 spans 11 amino acids. Trimming pared 7 bases from V and 5 bases from J, leaving 7 bases between. The CDR3 sequence is CASKRIDTQYF. In nucleotides, the CDR3 is TGTGCCAGCAAGCGTATAGATACGCAGTATTTT.

The V gene is TRBV11-3, the J gene TRBJ2-3, with TRBD2 matching over 10 bases. This CDR3 has 16 residues. The V gene end was trimmed by 5 bases and the J gene end by 4 bases; junction bases not matched to a gene: 9. Germline V lookup: CDR1 SGHNT, CDR2 YENEEA. The chain's CDR3 is CASSHGLAEGADTQYF. The CDR3 DNA sequence: TGTGCCAGCAGCCATGGACTAGCGGAGGGGGCAGATACGCAGTATTTT.

The chain is built from TRBV14 and TRBJ1-2; 9 bases are a match to TRBD1. Germline CDR1 reads SGHDN; CDR2 reads FVKESK. Trimming at V came to 4 bases and at J to 1 base, leaving 4 bases not matched to a gene. The CDR3 sequence is 15 residues long. The chain's CDR3 is CASSPRQGGNYGYTF. The CDR3 nucleotides read TGTGCCAGCAGCCCTCGACAGGGGGGTAACTATGGCTACACCTTC.

The rearrangement joins TRBV7-6 to TRBJ2-6, with TRBD1 matching over 9 bases. The CDR3 spans 19 residues. V lost 5 bases to trimming and J lost 2 bases; unmatched junction nucleotides: 13. The germline gives CDR1 SGHVS, CDR2 FNYEAQ. The CDR3: CASSRPSGTGLAGANVLTF. CDR3 nucleotide sequence: TGTGCCAGCAGCCGACCCTCGGGGACAGGGTTAGCTGGGGCCAACGTCCTGACTTTC.

The V gene is TRBV10-2, the J gene TRBJ2-7; TRBD2 might be the D (5 bases). This CDR3 comprises 15 residues. Looked up from germline, CDR1 is WSHSY and CDR2 is SAAADI. V was cut by 2 bases and J by 2 bases, with 13 bases left in between. In DNA, the CDR3 is TGCGCCAGCAGTGAGCTAGCCCTGGGCACCTACGAGCAGTACGTC. Protein: CASSELALGTYEQYV.